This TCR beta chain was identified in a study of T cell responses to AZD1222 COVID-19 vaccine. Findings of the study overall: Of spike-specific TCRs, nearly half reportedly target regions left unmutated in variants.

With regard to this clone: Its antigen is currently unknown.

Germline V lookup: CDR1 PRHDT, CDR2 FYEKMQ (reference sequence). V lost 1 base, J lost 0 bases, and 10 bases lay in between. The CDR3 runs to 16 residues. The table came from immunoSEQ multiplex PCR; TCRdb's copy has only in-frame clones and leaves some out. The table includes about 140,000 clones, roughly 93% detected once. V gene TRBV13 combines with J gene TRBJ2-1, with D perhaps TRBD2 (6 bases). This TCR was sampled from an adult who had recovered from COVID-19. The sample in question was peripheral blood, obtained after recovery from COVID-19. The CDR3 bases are TGTGCCAGCAGCTTAGATGGGGGGAGCTCCTACAATGAGCAGTTCTTC. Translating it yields CASSLDGGSSYNEQFF.